This is a list of T cell receptor beta chains from one sample in a study of shared T cell receptors in the human thymus. The assay was immunoSEQ multiplex PCR, and TCRdb's table has in-frame clones only and misses some. The repertoire consists of some 760,000 clones, with approximately 85% occurring once and the leading ten covering more than 0.008%. The same sample was also used in a study of human thymus T cells.

The sample consisted of thymocytes. The receptor source for this set is a girl in the first two years of life with a congenital heart defect. CDR3s include the opening cysteine and the closing phenylalanine or tryptophan. D genes are given only for firm matches. Size tells how often a clone was seen (once, few, many) or the class of an expanded clone, and some rows leave it out.

V gene	J gene	D gene	clone size	CDR3 protein	CDR3 DNA
TRBV6-1	TRBJ1-3	NA	NA	CASRGSGSGNTIYF	TGTGCCAGCAGGGGGAGTGGCTCTGGAAACACCATATATTTT
TRBV2	TRBJ2-5	TRBD2	NA	CASRTSSGGGQETQYF	TGTGCCAGCAGAACATCTAGCGGGGGGGGACAAGAGACCCAGTACTTC
TRBV18	TRBJ2-7	TRBD2	NA	CASSPGGVPSYEQYF	TGTGCCAGCTCACCGGGGGGGGTTCCTTCCTACGAGCAGTACTTC
TRBV27	TRBJ2-1	NA	NA	CASIPARKGGRHNEQFF	TGTGCCAGCATTCCTGCTAGGAAGGGGGGGCGGCACAATGAGCAGTTCTTC
TRBV7-9	TRBJ2-7	NA	NA	CASSSTPRSGEQYF	TGTGCCAGCAGCTCCACCCCTAGATCCGGCGAGCAGTACTTC
TRBV10-1	TRBJ1-2	NA	NA	CAERQANDYGYTF	TGCGCCGAACGACAGGCGAATGACTATGGCTACACCTTC
TRBV7-8	TRBJ1-1	TRBD1	NA	CASSLGTAKNTEAFF	TGTGCCAGCAGTTTAGGGACAGCTAAGAACACTGAAGCTTTCTTT
TRBV7-9	TRBJ1-1	TRBD1	NA	CASSLTGGDTEAFF	TGTGCCAGCAGCTTAACAGGGGGTGACACTGAAGCTTTCTTT
TRBV25-1	TRBJ2-7	TRBD1	NA	CASSEWDRGLF	TGTGCCAGCAGTGAATGGGACAGGGGACTCTTC
TRBV19	TRBJ2-3	NA	NA	CASSKDPRGTDTQYF	TGTGCCAGTAGTAAAGACCCCAGGGGCACAGATACGCAGTATTTT
TRBV6-5	TRBJ1-2	NA	NA	CASSPGERRGYGYTF	TGTGCCAGCAGCCCGGGGGAGAGGCGTGGGTATGGCTACACCTTC
TRBV7-9	TRBJ2-7	TRBD1	NA	CASSLALTGGHEQYF	TGTGCCAGCAGCTTAGCGTTAACAGGGGGCCACGAGCAGTACTTC
TRBV5-1	TRBJ1-4	NA	NA	CASSLTTGTNRGATNEKLFF	TGCGCCAGCAGCTTGACGACGGGGACAAACCGAGGAGCAACTAATGAAAAACTGTTTTTT
TRBV27	TRBJ1-2	TRBD1	NA	CASSPKRTGPIGYGYTF	TGTGCCAGCAGTCCCAAACGGACAGGTCCTATAGGGTATGGCTACACCTTC
TRBV5-6	TRBJ2-7	NA	NA	CASSGDSYEQYF	TGTGCCAGCAGCGGAGACAGCTACGAGCAGTACTTC
TRBV15	TRBJ1-5	NA	once	CATSRDGANYSNQPQHF	TGTGCCACCAGCAGAGATGGGGCCAACTATAGCAATCAGCCCCAGCATTTT
TRBV2	TRBJ1-2	NA	NA	CASSDEGANYGYTF	TGTGCCAGCAGTGATGAGGGAGCTAACTATGGCTACACCTTC
TRBV5-1	TRBJ2-2	TRBD1	NA	CASSLVGRDRGPIGELFF	TGCGCCAGCAGCTTGGTGGGTCGGGACAGGGGGCCGATCGGGGAGCTGTTTTTT
TRBV28	TRBJ2-3	TRBD2	NA	CASSGSGGRLDTQYF	TGTGCCAGCAGTGGGAGCGGGGGGAGGTTAGATACGCAGTATTTT
TRBV7-8	TRBJ1-1	NA	NA	CASSLVAKHRSSEAFF	TGTGCCAGCAGCTTAGTGGCGAAGCACAGGTCTTCTGAAGCTTTCTTT